The 21 T cell receptor beta chains below all came from one sample that was sequenced in a study of human T cells and chemical hapten exposure (dated by TCRdb to the early 2020s). Library generation was performed with RACE. Data came from a NextSeq 500. Through fastp at Q25 and MiXCR, TCRdb rebuilt clones from the public reads, retaining in-frame beta chains. Under each unique CDR3 protein, matching rows form one entry showing the most common genes and DNA. The sample yields approximately 52,000 distinct CDR3 sequences; around a tenth were counted once. The ten largest clonotypes hold 9.5% to 10% of the sample. The time point label on this specimen signifies: pre-sensitization, week 0. The sample's treatment or condition label is to be understood as: therapeutic diphenylcyclopropenone sensitization with weekly scalp DPC. Total RNA was extracted from unfractionated whole blood that had been collected in Tempus Blood RNA tubes.

Source: whole blood, taken in connection with sensitization to the hapten diphenylcyclopropenone (DPC). The receptors were gathered from a woman in her thirties with alopecia areata. Some clones in this sample may be carry-over from other donors' samples.

The rearrangement links TRBV5-4 to TRBJ1-1; no clear D gene. The germline CDR1 and CDR2 sequences are SGHNT and YYREEE (reference sequence). The CDR3 loop spans 13 amino acids. Trimming removed 1 base from V and 5 bases from J, with 9 bases in between. CDR3 nucleotide sequence: TGTGCCAGCAGCTTGAGTGGCCAGACTGAAGCTTTCTTT. The encoded protein is CASSLSGQTEAFF.

This clonotype was counted between two and nine times. The chain uses TRBV7-2 and TRBJ1-1, with 9 bases lining up with TRBD1. The length of the CDR3 is 14 residues. The ends lost 5 bases at V and 11 bases at J; junction bases unmatched: 12. In germline, CDR1 is SGHTA, CDR2 FQGNSA. The CDR3 DNA is TGTGCCAGCAGCCCCCGGCGGACAGGGGATCGGGCTTTCTTT. Its translation is CASSPRRTGDRAFF. The complete variable domain, with remaining parts taken from reference TRBV7-2 and TRBJ1-1, reads GAGVSQSPSNKVTEKGKDVELRCDPISGHTALYWYRQSLGQGLEFLIYFQGNSAPDKSGLPSDRFSAERTGGSVSTLTIQRTQQEDSAVYLCASSPRRTGDRAFFGQGTRLTVV.

This chain uses TRBV7-9 with TRBJ1-5; D remains ambiguous. The germline V gene encodes CDR1 SEHNR and CDR2 FQNEAQ (reference sequence). Trimming shortened V by 0 bases and J by 2 bases, and 11 bases separated the two germline ends. The CDR3 consists of 16 residues. The DNA of the CDR3 is TGTGCCAGCAGCTTAGCGTCAGGTATGGGCAATCAGCCCCAGCATTTT. Encoded protein: CASSLASGMGNQPQHF.

This clonotype was seen a handful of times. The chain is built from TRBV29-1 and TRBJ1-5; D is ambiguous. The CDR3 extends over 13 amino acids. Germline V CDR1 and CDR2: SQVTM, ANQGSEA. Between the trimmed V and J ends, which lost 4 bases and 7 bases, there was a span of 14 bases. For the CDR3, the DNA is TGCAGCGTTGGGTCAAGGGCGGGCCAGCCCCAGCATTTT. Translating it yields CSVGSRAGQPQHF.

This clonotype occurred a few times. The chain joins TRBV7-3 to TRBJ2-7; D remains ambiguous. This CDR3 contains 13 residues. Trimming cost V 3 bases and J 6 bases, with 12 bases left between them. The germline gives CDR1 SGHTA, CDR2 FQGTGA. The DNA for the CDR3 is TGTGCCAGCAGCTTCTCACCCTCGGGCGAGCAGTACTTC. This encodes CASSFSPSGEQYF.

This clonotype was recorded at least ten times. The chain links TRBV29-1 to TRBJ2-3; D gene ambiguous. Germline V lookup: CDR1 SQVTM, CDR2 ANQGSEA. V gave up 3 bases and J gave up 1 base, with 14 bases separating them. The CDR3 spans 15 residues. CDR3 DNA: TGCAGCGTTGATCCGTCTCGGCGCGGCACAGATACGCAGTATTTT. Translated, it gives CSVDPSRRGTDTQYF.

This clonotype was recorded a few times. The gene calls are TRBV20-1 and TRBJ2-1; 11 bases fit TRBD1. Germline CDR1 is DFQATT and CDR2 is SNEGSKA (reference sequence). V shed 6 bases and J 6 bases; nucleotides not matched to a gene: 7. The CDR3 sequence is 14 residues long. In nucleotides, the CDR3 is TGCAGTGCCTCGCCCGGGACAGGGGGCAATGAGCAGTTCTTC. Residues: CSASPGTGGNEQFF.

This clonotype was found a few times. This sequence joins TRBV6-5 and TRBJ2-2, with 8 bases matching TRBD2. Germline V gene lookup returns CDR1 MNHEY and CDR2 SVGAGI. The length of the CDR3 is 16 residues. V lost 2 bases to trimming and J lost 6 bases; unmatched junction nucleotides: 8. Here the CDR3 DNA reads TGTGCCAGCAGTTACCTGGCGGGGGGAGTGTCCGGGGAGCTGTTTTTT. It is translated as CASSYLAGGVSGELFF.

This clonotype was counted only a few times. The chain combines TRBV3-1 with TRBJ2-1, with 8 bases that match TRBD1. Looked up from germline, CDR1 is LGHDT and CDR2 is YNNKEL (reference sequence). V lost 2 bases, J lost 4 bases, and 10 bases stayed unmatched. The CDR3 consists of 17 residues. The chain's CDR3 is CASSQMTGAILYNEQFF. The CDR3 DNA sequence: TGTGCCAGCAGCCAAATGACAGGGGCCATCTTGTACAATGAGCAGTTCTTC.

The sample holds a few counts of this clonotype. The chain combines TRBV28 with TRBJ2-7; D is undetermined. CDR3 length equals 11 residues. Per germline, CDR1 MDHEN and CDR2 SYDVKM. V lost 4 bases to trimming and J lost 2 bases, with 3 bases between them. CDR3 in amino acids: CASSSPYEQYF. CDR3 DNA: TGTGCCAGCAGTTCCCCCTACGAGCAGTACTTC. Variable domain in full (rest from reference TRBV28 and TRBJ2-7): DVKVTQSSRYLVKRTGEKVFLECVQDMDHENMFWYRQDPGLGLRLIYFSYDVKMKEKGDIPEGYSVSREKKERFSLILESASTNQTSMYLCASSSPYEQYFGPGTRLTVT.

This sequence joins TRBV12-3 or TRBV12-4 and TRBJ1-4, with D hard to call. Trimming stripped 6 bases from V and 5 bases from J, with 10 bases between. This CDR3 contains 13 residues. DNA of the CDR3: TGTGCCAGCAGCCGAAACGCCAATGAAAAACTGTTTTTT. As protein: CASSRNANEKLFF.

This clonotype was observed a few times. The J gene is TRBJ2-3, the V gene TRBV6-1, with no clear D. Trimming took off 7 bases at V and 2 bases at J, with 10 bases between the two ends. The CDR3 length is 13 residues. Germline V gene lookup returns CDR1 MNHNS and CDR2 SASEGT. CDR3 sequence: CASIEKHTDTQYF. CDR3 DNA: TGTGCCAGCATAGAGAAGCACACAGATACGCAGTATTTT.

There are a few counts of this clonotype. Germline and junction disagree at one end, which may indicate a read error. CDR3 region: CASSAQGGSELRF. The CDR3 DNA reads TGTGCCAGCAGTGCTCAGGGGGGCTCTGAGCTTCGGTTT. V usage is TRBV12-3 or TRBV12-4 and J usage is TRBJ1-1; 7 bases are shared with TRBD1. This CDR3 spans 13 amino acids.

This clonotype has more than one count but fewer than ten. The chain uses TRBV12-3 or TRBV12-4 and TRBJ2-1; 7 bases are shared with TRBD2. V shed 3 bases and J 3 bases; nucleotides not matched to a gene: 5. CDR3 size: 15 residues. The CDR3 loop is CASSFGGGGYNEQFF. The CDR3 coding sequence is TGTGCCAGCAGTTTTGGCGGGGGAGGCTACAATGAGCAGTTCTTC.

This clonotype has ten or more counts. The chain combines TRBV24-1 with TRBJ2-3, with D possibly called TRBD1 or TRBD2 (5 bases each). The V and J ends lost 5 bases and 2 bases respectively, with 10 bases between them. The CDR3 length is 14 residues. Per germline, CDR1 KGHDR and CDR2 SFDVKD. CDR3 DNA sequence: TGTGCCACCAGTGCGGGACGCTACACAGATACGCAGTATTTT. It codes for CATSAGRYTDTQYF.

This clonotype was detected a few times. The V and J genes are TRBV5-1 and TRBJ2-1, with 10 bases that match TRBD1. The V gene end was trimmed by 6 bases and the J gene end by 5 bases; junction bases not matched to a gene: 8. Per germline, CDR1 SGHRS and CDR2 YFSETQ. The CDR3 contains 15 residues. The DNA for the CDR3 is TGCGCCAGCAAGGCAAGGGACAGGGGTGACAATGAGCAGTTCTTC. Translation gives CASKARDRGDNEQFF.

A word on this clonotype: One end of the junction is discordant with germline, which a read error may explain. The chain recombines TRBV6-2 or TRBV6-3 with TRBJ1-2, with TRBD1 as a possible D gene (5 bases). Germline loops: CDR1 MNHEY, CDR2 SVGEGT. The CDR3 has 14 amino acids. The CDR3 DNA follows: TGTGCCAGCACTGGGACGGCCTCTTATGATGGCGACACCTTC. It encodes CASTGTASYDGDTF.

J is TRBJ2-3 and V is TRBV7-9; no reliable D call. CDR3 length equals 12 residues. V gave up 2 bases and J gave up 7 bases, with 7 bases separating them. Germline CDR1 SEHNR, CDR2 FQNEAQ (reference sequence). DNA for the CDR3: TGTGCCAGCAGCTTACAGGCAAATACGCAGTATTTT. It translates to CASSLQANTQYF.

This clonotype was observed a few times. The V and J genes are TRBV5-1 and TRBJ2-7; D gene ambiguous. The CDR3 runs 11 residues. Germline V CDR1 and CDR2: SGHRS, YFSETQ. Trimming removed 3 bases at V and 7 bases at J, with 8 bases between. CDR3 DNA: TGCGCCAGCAGCTGGATGGAAGAGCAGTACTTC. This codes for CASSWMEEQYF.

This clonotype has a handful of counts. The V and J genes are TRBV7-9 and TRBJ1-4; a possible D gene is TRBD1 (6 bases). Deletions cut 1 base from V and 5 bases from J, with 8 bases between. The CDR3 contains 14 residues. Germline CDR1 reads SEHNR; CDR2 reads FQNEAQ (reference sequence). CDR3 region: CASSLGTANEKLFF. The CDR3 DNA is TGTGCCAGCAGCTTAGGGACAGCAAATGAAAAACTGTTTTTT.

This clonotype was counted many times. V usage is TRBV20-1 and J usage is TRBJ2-7, with TRBD1 identical over 9 bases. The CDR3 runs to 15 residues. Trimming cost V 2 bases and J 0 bases; bases outside gene matches: 5. Germline CDR1 reads DFQATT; CDR2 reads SNEGSKA (reference sequence). The CDR3 loop is CSARSRQGVSYEQYF. DNA of the CDR3: TGCAGTGCTAGATCGAGACAGGGGGTCTCCTACGAGCAGTACTTC.